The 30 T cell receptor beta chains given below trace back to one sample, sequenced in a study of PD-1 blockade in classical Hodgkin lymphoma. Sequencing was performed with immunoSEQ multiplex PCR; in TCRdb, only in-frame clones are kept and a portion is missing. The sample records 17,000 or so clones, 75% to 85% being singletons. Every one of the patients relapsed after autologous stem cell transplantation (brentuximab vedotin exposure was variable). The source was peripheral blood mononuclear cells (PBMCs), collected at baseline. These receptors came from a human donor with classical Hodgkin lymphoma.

CDR3 nucleotides: TGTGCCAGCAGTTATCGGACTAGCGGTAACACAGATACGCAGTATTTT. Translation gives CASSYRTSGNTDTQYF. The gene calls are TRBV6-5 and TRBJ2-3; TRBD2 aligns across 10 bases. CDR1 MNHEY and CDR2 SVGAGI come from the germline V gene. The CDR3 runs 16 residues. Trimming removed 3 bases from V and 2 bases from J; junction bases left unmatched: 5.

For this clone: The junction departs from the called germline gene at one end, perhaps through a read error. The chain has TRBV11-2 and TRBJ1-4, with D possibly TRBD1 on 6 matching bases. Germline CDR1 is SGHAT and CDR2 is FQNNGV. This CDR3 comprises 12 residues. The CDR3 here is CASSLGIRQVVF. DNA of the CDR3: TGTGCCAGCAGCTTAGGTATAAGACAGGTAGTTTTT.

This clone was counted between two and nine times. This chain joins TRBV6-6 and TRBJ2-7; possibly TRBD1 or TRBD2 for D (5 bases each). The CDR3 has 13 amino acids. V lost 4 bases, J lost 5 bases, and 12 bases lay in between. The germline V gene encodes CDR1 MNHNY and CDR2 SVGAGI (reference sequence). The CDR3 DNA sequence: TGTGCCAGCAGTTTGGGACGGAGCAACGAGCAGTACTTC. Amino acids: CASSLGRSNEQYF.

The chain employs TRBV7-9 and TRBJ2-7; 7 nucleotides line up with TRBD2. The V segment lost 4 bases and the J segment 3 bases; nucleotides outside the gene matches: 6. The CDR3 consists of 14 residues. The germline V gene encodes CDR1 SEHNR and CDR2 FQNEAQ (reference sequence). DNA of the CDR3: TGTGCCAGCAGCTCCCCGGGGAGGGGCTACGAGCAGTACTTC. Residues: CASSSPGRGYEQYF.

CDR3 loop: CASSYAFSGFGYTF. The DNA of the CDR3 is TGTGCCAGCAGTTACGCCTTCTCGGGCTTTGGCTACACCTTC. The chain combines TRBV6-5 with TRBJ1-2; D unclear. The CDR3 spans 14 residues. V shed 2 bases and J shed 7 bases, with 14 bases lying between them. Germline assignment: CDR1 MNHEY and CDR2 SVGAGI.

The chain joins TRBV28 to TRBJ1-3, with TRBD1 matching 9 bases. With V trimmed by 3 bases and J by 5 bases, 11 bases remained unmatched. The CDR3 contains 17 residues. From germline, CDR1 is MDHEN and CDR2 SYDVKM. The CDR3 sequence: CASSFSLGTGSRNTIYF. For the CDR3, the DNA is TGTGCCAGCAGTTTCTCGTTGGGGACAGGGTCTCGAAACACCATATATTTT. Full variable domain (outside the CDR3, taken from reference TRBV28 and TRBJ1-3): DVKVTQSSRYLVKRTGEKVFLECVQDMDHENMFWYRQDPGLGLRLIYFSYDVKMKEKGDIPEGYSVSREKKERFSLILESASTNQTSMYLCASSFSLGTGSRNTIYFGEGSWLTVV.

CDR3 DNA: TGTGCCAGCGCGCGGGACAGGGGTAATCAAGAGACCCAGTACTTC. It encodes CASARDRGNQETQYF. The rearrangement links TRBV7-9 to TRBJ2-5; TRBD1 agrees at 10 bases. Germline loops: CDR1 SEHNR, CDR2 FQNEAQ (reference sequence). The CDR3 spans 15 residues. V dropped 8 bases and J dropped 2; count of bases not matched to a gene: 8.

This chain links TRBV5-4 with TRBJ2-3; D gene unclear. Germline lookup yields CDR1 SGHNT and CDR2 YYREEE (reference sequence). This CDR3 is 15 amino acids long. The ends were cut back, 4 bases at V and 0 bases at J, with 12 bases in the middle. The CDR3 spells CASSLGPLSTDTQYF. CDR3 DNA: TGTGCCAGCAGCCTCGGGCCCTTAAGCACAGATACGCAGTATTTT.

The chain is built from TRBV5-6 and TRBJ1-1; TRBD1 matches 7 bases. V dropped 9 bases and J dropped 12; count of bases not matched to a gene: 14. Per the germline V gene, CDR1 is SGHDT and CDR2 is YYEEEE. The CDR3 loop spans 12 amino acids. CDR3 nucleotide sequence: TGTGCCACCCAGGGGGGGGCACGGGCATCTTTCTTT. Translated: CATQGGARASFF.

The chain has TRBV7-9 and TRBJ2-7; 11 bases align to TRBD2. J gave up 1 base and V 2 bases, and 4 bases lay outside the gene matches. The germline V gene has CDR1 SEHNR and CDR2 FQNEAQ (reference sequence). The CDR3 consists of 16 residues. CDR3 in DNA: TGTGCCAGCAGCTTATTCCGACTAGCGGGGTCCTACGAGCAGTACTTC. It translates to CASSLFRLAGSYEQYF.

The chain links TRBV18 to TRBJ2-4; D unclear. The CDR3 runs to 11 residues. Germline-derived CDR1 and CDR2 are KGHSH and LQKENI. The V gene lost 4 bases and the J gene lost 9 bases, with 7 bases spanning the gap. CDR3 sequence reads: CASSLGGIQYF. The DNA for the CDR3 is TGTGCCAGCTCACTAGGTGGCATTCAGTACTTC.

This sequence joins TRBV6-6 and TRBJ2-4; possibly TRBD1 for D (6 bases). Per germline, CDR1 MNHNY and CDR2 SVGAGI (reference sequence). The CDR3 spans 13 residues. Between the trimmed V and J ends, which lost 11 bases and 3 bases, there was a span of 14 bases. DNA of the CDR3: TGTGCCTCAGGTGGGGGCGGCAAAAACATTCAGTACTTC. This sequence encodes CASGGGGKNIQYF.

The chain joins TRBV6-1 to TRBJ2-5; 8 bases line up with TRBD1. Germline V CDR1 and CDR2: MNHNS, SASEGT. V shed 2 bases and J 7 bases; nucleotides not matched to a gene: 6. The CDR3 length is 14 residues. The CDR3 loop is CASSEQGARGTQYF. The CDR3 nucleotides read TGTGCCAGCAGTGAACAGGGGGCTCGCGGGACCCAGTACTTC.

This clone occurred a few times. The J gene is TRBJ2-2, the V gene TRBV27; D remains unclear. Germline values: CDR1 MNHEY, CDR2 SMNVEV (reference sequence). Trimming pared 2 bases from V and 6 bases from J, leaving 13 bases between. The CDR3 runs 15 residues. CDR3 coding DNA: TGTGCCAGCAGTTTAACCGGGTCAGTATCCGGGGAGCTGTTTTTT. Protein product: CASSLTGSVSGELFF.

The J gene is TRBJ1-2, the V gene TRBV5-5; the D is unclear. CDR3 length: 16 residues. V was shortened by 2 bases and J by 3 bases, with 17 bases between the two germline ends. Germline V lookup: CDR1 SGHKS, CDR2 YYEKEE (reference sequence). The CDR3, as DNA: TGTGCCAGCAGCTTACAGCACTCAACCGGCTACTATGGCTACACCTTC. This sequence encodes CASSLQHSTGYYGYTF.

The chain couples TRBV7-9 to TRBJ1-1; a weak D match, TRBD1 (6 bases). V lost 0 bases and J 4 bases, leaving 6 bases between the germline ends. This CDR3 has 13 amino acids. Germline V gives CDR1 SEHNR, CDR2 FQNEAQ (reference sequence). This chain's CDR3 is CASSLAGATEAFF. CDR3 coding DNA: TGTGCCAGCAGCTTAGCGGGGGCCACTGAAGCTTTCTTT.

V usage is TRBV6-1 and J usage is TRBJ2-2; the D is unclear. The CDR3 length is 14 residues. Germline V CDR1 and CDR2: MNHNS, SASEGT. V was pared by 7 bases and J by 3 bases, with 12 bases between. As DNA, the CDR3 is TGTGCCAGCACCCAGCTCTCATACACCGGGGAGCTGTTTTTT. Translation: CASTQLSYTGELFF.

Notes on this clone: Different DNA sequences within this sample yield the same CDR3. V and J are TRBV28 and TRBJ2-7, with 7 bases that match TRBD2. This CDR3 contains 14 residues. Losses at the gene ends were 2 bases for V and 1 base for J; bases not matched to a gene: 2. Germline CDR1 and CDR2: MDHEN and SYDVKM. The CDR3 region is CASSLPGGSYEQYF. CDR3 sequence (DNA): TGTGCCAGCAGTTTACCCGGGGGGTCCTACGAGCAGTACTTC.

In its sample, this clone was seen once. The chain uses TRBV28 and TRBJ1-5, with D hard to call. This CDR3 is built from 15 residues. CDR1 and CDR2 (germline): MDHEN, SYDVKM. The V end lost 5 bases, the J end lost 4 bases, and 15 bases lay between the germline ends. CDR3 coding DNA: TGTGCCAGCAGTGGCGGTTCCGCGGGAAATCAGCCCCAGCATTTT. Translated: CASSGGSAGNQPQHF. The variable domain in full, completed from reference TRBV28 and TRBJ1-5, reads DVKVTQSSRYLVKRTGEKVFLECVQDMDHENMFWYRQDPGLGLRLIYFSYDVKMKEKGDIPEGYSVSREKKERFSLILESASTNQTSMYLCASSGGSAGNQPQHFGDGTRLSIL.

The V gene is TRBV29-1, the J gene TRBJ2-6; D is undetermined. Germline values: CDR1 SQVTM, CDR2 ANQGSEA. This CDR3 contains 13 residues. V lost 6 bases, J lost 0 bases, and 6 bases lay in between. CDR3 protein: CSVIGSGANVLTF. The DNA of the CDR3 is TGCAGCGTCATAGGCTCTGGGGCCAACGTCCTGACTTTC.

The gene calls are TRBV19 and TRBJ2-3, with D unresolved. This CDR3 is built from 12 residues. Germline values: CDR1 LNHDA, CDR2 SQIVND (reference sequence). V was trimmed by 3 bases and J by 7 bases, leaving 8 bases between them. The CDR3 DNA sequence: TGTGCCAGTAGTATTACTCCCAATACGCAGTATTTT. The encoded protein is CASSITPNTQYF.

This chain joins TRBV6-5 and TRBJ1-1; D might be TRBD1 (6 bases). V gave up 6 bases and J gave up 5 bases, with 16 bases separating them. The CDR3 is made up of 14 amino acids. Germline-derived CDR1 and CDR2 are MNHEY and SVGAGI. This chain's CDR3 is CASSLTPQGTEAFF. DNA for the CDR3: TGTGCCAGCAGCCTGACCCCTCAGGGGACTGAAGCTTTCTTT.

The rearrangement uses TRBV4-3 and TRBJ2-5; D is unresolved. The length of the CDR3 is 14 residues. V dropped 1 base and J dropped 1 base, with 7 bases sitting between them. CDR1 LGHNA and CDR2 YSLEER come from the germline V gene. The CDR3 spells CASSQGGSQETQYF. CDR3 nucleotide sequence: TGCGCCAGCAGCCAAGGCGGCTCCCAAGAGACCCAGTACTTC.

DNA of the CDR3: TGCGCCAGTATTGCCGGTGGGCCTCCCTACGAGCAGTACTTC. Encoded protein: CASIAGGPPYEQYF. The chain has TRBV10-2 and TRBJ2-7; D call uncertain. Germline lookup yields CDR1 WSHSY and CDR2 SAAADI. V lost 9 bases and J lost 2, with 17 bases in between. CDR3 length equals 14 residues.

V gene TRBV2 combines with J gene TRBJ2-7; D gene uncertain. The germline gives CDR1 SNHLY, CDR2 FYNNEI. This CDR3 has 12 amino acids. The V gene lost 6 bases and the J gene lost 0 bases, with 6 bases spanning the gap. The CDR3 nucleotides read TGTGCCAGCAGACAGAACTCCTACGAGCAGTACTTC. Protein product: CASRQNSYEQYF.

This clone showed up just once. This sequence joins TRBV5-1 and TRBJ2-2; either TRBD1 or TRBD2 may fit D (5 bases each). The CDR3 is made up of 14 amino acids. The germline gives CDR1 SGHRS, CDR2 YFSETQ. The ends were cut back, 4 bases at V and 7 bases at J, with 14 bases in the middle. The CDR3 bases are TGCGCCAGCAGCCCGCCTTCGGGGCGCGGGGAGCTGTTTTTT. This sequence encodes CASSPPSGRGELFF. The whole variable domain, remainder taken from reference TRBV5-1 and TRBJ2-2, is KAGVTQTPRYLIKTRGQQVTLSCSPISGHRSVSWYQQTPGQGLQFLFEYFSETQRNKGNFPGRFSGRQFSNSRSEMNVSTLELGDSALYLCASSPPSGRGELFFGEGSRLTVL.

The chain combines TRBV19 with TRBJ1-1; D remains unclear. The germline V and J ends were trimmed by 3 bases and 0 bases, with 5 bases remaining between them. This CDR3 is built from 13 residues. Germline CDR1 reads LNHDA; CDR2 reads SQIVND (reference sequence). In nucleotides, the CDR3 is TGTGCCAGTAGTATCAAAGTGAACACTGAAGCTTTCTTT. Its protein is CASSIKVNTEAFF. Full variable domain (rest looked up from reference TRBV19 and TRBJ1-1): DGGITQSPKYLFRKEGQNVTLSCEQNLNHDAMYWYRQDPGQGLRLIYYSQIVNDFQKGDIAEGYSVSREKKESFPLTVTSAQKNPTAFYLCASSIKVNTEAFFGQGTRLTVV.

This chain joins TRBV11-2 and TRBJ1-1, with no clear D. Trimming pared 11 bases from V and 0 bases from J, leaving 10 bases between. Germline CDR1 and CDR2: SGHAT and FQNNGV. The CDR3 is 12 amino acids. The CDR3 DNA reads TGTGCCTCCGAGGGTATGAACACTGAAGCTTTCTTT. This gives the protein CASEGMNTEAFF.

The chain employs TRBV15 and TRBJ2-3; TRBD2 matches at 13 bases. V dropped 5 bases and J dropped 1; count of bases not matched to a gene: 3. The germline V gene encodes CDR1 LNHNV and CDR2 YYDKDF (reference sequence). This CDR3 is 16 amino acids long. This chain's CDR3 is CATSGGLAGGTDTQYF. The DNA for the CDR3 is TGTGCCACCAGCGGAGGACTAGCGGGGGGCACAGATACGCAGTATTTT. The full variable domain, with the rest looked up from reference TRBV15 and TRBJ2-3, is DAMVIQNPRYQVTQFGKPVTLSCSQTLNHNVMYWYQQKSSQAPKLLFHYYDKDFNNEADTPDNFQSRRPNTSFCFLDIRSPGLGDTAMYLCATSGGLAGGTDTQYFGPGTRLTVL.

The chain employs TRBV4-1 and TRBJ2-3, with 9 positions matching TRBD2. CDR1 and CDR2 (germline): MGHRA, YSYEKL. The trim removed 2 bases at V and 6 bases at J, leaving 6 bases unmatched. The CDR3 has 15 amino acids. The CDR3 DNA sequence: TGCGCCAGCAGCCAAACTAGCGGGTATCCCGATACGCAGTATTTT. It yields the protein CASSQTSGYPDTQYF.